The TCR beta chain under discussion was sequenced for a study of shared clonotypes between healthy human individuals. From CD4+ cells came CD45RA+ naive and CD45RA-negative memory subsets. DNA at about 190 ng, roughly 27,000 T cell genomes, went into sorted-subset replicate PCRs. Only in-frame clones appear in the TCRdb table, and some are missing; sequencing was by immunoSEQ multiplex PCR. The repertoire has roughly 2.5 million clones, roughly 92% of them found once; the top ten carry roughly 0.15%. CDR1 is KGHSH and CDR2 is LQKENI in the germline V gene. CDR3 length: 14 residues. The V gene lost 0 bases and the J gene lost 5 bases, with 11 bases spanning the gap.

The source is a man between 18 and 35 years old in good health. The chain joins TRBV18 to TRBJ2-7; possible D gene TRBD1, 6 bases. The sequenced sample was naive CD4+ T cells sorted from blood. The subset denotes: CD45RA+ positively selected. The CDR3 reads CASSPPRTVNEQYF. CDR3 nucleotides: TGTGCCAGCTCACCACCAAGGACAGTAAACGAGCAGTACTTC.